The T cell receptor beta chain described here comes from a study of blood T cells in healthy people across ages. Study conclusions and caveats: In the absence of known donor CMV status, changes in expanded clonotypes were possibly confounded. Older individuals had lower TCR beta diversity per million T cells (the decline was roughly linear).

Regarding this clonotype: Its antigen is not known.

Using a J-beta primer mix together with a sample-barcoded 5' primer, a second PCR was run for about 6 to 12 cycles. Paired-end reads containing CDR3 totaled no fewer than 3 million for each sample. Each CDR3 protein is one row after TCRdb ran MiXCR on the 5' RACE reads. The sample contains about 700,000 distinct CDR3 sequences, roughly 32% of which appear only once. Trimming pared 0 bases from V and 0 bases from J, leaving 13 bases between. The V gene's germline CDR1 is SGHRS and CDR2 YFSETQ. CDR3 length: 17 residues. The chain is built from TRBV5-1 and TRBJ2-4, with D perhaps matching TRBD2 (5 bases). Specimen: blood. The sequence was collected from a woman aged 80 or over in good health. The CDR3 DNA sequence: TGCGCCAGCAGCTTGGTGGCAGGCGGACTAGCCAAAAACATTCAGTACTTC. Protein: CASSLVAGGLAKNIQYF.